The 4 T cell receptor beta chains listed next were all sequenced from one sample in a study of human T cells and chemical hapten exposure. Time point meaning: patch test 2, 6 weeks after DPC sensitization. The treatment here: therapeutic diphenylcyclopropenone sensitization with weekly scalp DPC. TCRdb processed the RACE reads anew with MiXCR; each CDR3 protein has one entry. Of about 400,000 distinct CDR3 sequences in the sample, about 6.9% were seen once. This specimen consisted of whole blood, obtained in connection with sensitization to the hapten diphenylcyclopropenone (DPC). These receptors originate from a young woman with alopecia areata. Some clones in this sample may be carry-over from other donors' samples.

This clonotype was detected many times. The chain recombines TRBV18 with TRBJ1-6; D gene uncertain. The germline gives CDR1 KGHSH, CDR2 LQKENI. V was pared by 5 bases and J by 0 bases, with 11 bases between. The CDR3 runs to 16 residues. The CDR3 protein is CASSSSRSSYNSPLHF. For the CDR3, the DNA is TGTGCCAGCTCATCCTCCCGGAGCTCCTATAATTCACCCCTCCACTTT.

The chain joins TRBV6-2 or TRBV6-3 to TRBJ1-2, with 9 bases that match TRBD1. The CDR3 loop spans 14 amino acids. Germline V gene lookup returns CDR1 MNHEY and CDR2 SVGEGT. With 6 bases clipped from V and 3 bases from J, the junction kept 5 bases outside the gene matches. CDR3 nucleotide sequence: TGTGCCAGCAGGAACAGGGGGCGCGACTATGGCTACACCTTC. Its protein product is CASRNRGRDYGYTF.

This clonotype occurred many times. In nucleotides, the CDR3 is TGTGCCAGCAGCGTATCAGACGCCCCAAGCTCTGGGGCCAACGTCCTGACTTTC. Translating gives CASSVSDAPSSGANVLTF. V usage is TRBV9 and J usage is TRBJ2-6; unclear D gene. CDR3 length: 18 residues. Trimming cost V 1 base and J 0 bases, with 14 bases left between them. CDR1 and CDR2 (germline): SGDLS, YYNGEE.

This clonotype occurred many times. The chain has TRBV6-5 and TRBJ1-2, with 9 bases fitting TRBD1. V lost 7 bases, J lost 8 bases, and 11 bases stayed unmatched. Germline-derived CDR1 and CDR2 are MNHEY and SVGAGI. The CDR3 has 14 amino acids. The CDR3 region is CASNPLGQGRGYTF. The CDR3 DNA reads TGTGCCAGCAACCCTCTTGGACAGGGGCGCGGCTACACCTTC.